Following are 31 T cell receptor beta chains from one sample sequenced in a study of CD8 T cells in ankylosing spondylitis. TCRdb recomputed calls from the 5' RACE reads with MiXCR, one row per CDR3 protein. The data show about 250,000 distinct CDR3 sequences, about 10% seen once. The sequenced sample was blood, either unsorted or a sorted T cell fraction (not recorded which). The receptors come from a male donor with ankylosing spondylitis or in good health (not recorded which).

This chain uses TRBV12-3 or TRBV12-4 with TRBJ1-5; D is ambiguous. V lost 6 bases and J 6 bases, leaving 12 bases between the germline ends. The CDR3 spans 13 residues. This CDR3 reads CASSLSWGQPQHF. The CDR3 DNA reads as TGTGCCAGCAGCCTGTCTTGGGGTCAGCCCCAGCATTTT.

This clonotype was counted at least ten times. CDR3 sequence reads: CASSSGRGGLYNEQFF. As DNA, the CDR3 is TGTGCCAGCAGTTCCGGGAGGGGGGGCCTCTACAATGAGCAGTTCTTC. The chain joins TRBV27 to TRBJ2-1; 8 bases are shared with TRBD2. V shed 4 bases and J 3 bases; nucleotides not matched to a gene: 8. This CDR3 region has 16 residues. Germline values: CDR1 MNHEY, CDR2 SMNVEV (reference sequence).

In this sample, this clonotype turned up many times. As DNA, the CDR3 is TGTGCCAGCAGTGGGACTCCGCTCTACGAGCAGTACTTC. This encodes CASSGTPLYEQYF. V gene TRBV28 combines with J gene TRBJ2-7, with a weak D call TRBD2 (6 bases). The CDR3 has 13 residues. Germline V lookup: CDR1 MDHEN, CDR2 SYDVKM. Trimming removed 5 bases from V and 3 bases from J, with 11 bases in between. Full variable domain (missing parts from reference TRBV28 and TRBJ2-7): DVKVTQSSRYLVKRTGEKVFLECVQDMDHENMFWYRQDPGLGLRLIYFSYDVKMKEKGDIPEGYSVSREKKERFSLILESASTNQTSMYLCASSGTPLYEQYFGPGTRLTVT.

The genes are TRBV10-3 and TRBJ2-1; unclear D gene. There are 11 residues in the CDR3. Trimming shortened V by 4 bases and J by 10 bases, and 8 bases separated the two germline ends. Germline values: CDR1 ENHRY, CDR2 SYGVKD. The CDR3 reads CAISAPKEQFF. CDR3 sequence (DNA): TGTGCCATCAGTGCGCCGAAGGAGCAGTTCTTC.

This clonotype was detected a few times. V is TRBV11-2 and J is TRBJ1-6, with a weak D call TRBD1 (6 bases). Trimming left V 6 bases short and J 6 bases short, with 12 bases between. Germline V gene sequence: CDR1 SGHAT, CDR2 FQNNGV. The CDR3 spans 14 residues. This chain's CDR3 is CASSRGAGNSPLHF. The DNA for the CDR3 is TGTGCCAGCAGTAGGGGGGCGGGTAATTCACCCCTCCACTTT.

This clonotype was counted a few times. A much larger clonotype is one base distant, so this may be a read error. The chain uses TRBV6-2 or TRBV6-3 and TRBJ1-1; D is unresolved. V lost 6 bases and J 0 bases, leaving 5 bases between the germline ends. This CDR3 contains 12 residues. Germline loops: CDR1 MNHEY, CDR2 SVGEGT. CDR3 sequence (DNA): TGTGCCAGCAGGTTGGTGAACACTGAAGCTTTCTTT. Amino acids: CASRLVNTEAFF.

The sample holds a few counts of this clonotype. This chain joins TRBV3-1 and TRBJ1-4; D may be TRBD1 (5 bases). The CDR3 has 18 residues. The germline V gene has CDR1 LGHDT and CDR2 YNNKEL (reference sequence). V was pared by 0 bases and J by 5 bases, with 19 bases between. The chain's CDR3 is CASSQDRRGGGSNEKLFF. As DNA, the CDR3 is TGTGCCAGCAGCCAAGATCGGAGGGGTGGGGGATCGAATGAAAAACTGTTTTTT.

The chain is built from TRBV20-1 and TRBJ1-1; tentative D call: TRBD1 (6 bases). V lost 3 bases to trimming and J lost 2 bases, with 10 bases between them. CDR3 length: 13 residues. From germline, CDR1 is DFQATT and CDR2 SNEGSKA (reference sequence). CDR3 DNA sequence: TGCAGTGCTAGGACGGGACACAACACTGAAGCTTTCTTT. Protein: CSARTGHNTEAFF.

This clonotype showed up just once. A read error is possible here, since a much larger clone lies one base away. This sequence joins TRBV4-2 and TRBJ1-2; perhaps TRBD1 as D (6 bases). There are 14 residues in the CDR3. Germline CDR1 LGHNA, CDR2 YNFKEQ. The V end lost 4 bases, the J end lost 4 bases, and 13 bases lay between the germline ends. In nucleotides, the CDR3 is TGTGCCAGCAGCCGACAGGCGGGTAGCTATGGCTACACCTTC. Translation: CASSRQAGSYGYTF.

Ten or more counts support this clonotype. V usage is TRBV27 and J usage is TRBJ2-7; 8 bases are a match to TRBD1. The CDR3 has 14 residues. From germline, CDR1 is MNHEY and CDR2 SMNVEV (reference sequence). The V gene end was trimmed by 5 bases and the J gene end by 4 bases; junction bases not matched to a gene: 7. The chain's CDR3 is CASSLGTGEYEQYF. Written as DNA, the CDR3 is TGTGCCAGCAGTCTCGGGACAGGAGAGTACGAGCAGTACTTC.

This clonotype was detected many times. The chain recombines TRBV29-1 with TRBJ2-1; no reliable D call. The CDR3 is 13 residues long. The germline V gene has CDR1 SQVTM and CDR2 ANQGSEA. Trimming stripped 5 bases from V and 5 bases from J, with 13 bases between. In DNA, the CDR3 is TGCAGCGTTTGTTACGAATGGGACAATGAGCAGTTCTTC. As protein: CSVCYEWDNEQFF.

This clonotype came up a few times. This could be a read error, since a much larger clone is one nucleotide away. The genes are TRBV10-3 and TRBJ1-5; TRBD1 matches at 7 bases. This CDR3 comprises 15 residues. The germline CDR1 and CDR2 sequences are ENHRY and SYGVKD. For the CDR3, the DNA is TGTGTCATCAGTGAGACCCAGGGGGACAATCAGCCCCAGCATTTT. Translation gives CVISETQGDNQPQHF.

In this sample, this clonotype turned up a few times. A read error may account for a junction end that differs from germline. The chain couples TRBV20-1 to TRBJ1-2, with TRBD1 matching over 10 bases. The CDR3 runs to 17 residues. The germline gives CDR1 DFQATT, CDR2 SNEGSKA (reference sequence). The CDR3 coding sequence is TGCTGTGCTAGAGATCCAGCAGGACAGGGGGTTAACTATGGCTACACCTTC. Translated: CCARDPAGQGVNYGYTF.

At least ten counts were recorded for this clonotype. This chain uses TRBV20-1 with TRBJ1-1; D is unclear. CDR3 length: 12 residues. V was trimmed by 6 bases and J by 3 bases, leaving 11 bases between them. Germline-derived CDR1 and CDR2 are DFQATT and SNEGSKA (reference sequence). CDR3 loop: CSAVYGDTEAFF. The CDR3 region has the DNA TGCAGTGCCGTCTACGGGGACACTGAAGCTTTCTTT.

This clonotype was counted at least ten times. The genes are TRBV19 and TRBJ2-2; tentative D call: TRBD2 (5 bases). V lost 11 bases to trimming and J lost 0 bases, with 7 bases between them. Germline CDR1 LNHDA, CDR2 SQIVND (reference sequence). The CDR3 covers 12 residues. CDR3 DNA: TGTGCCGGGAGTGCGAACACCGGGGAGCTGTTTTTT. Protein sequence: CAGSANTGELFF.

This clonotype was counted many times. The J gene is TRBJ2-5, the V gene TRBV20-1, with a tentative D call TRBD1 (6 bases). Trimming cost V 7 bases and J 1 base, with 16 bases left between them. Germline V lookup: CDR1 DFQATT, CDR2 SNEGSKA (reference sequence). The CDR3 consists of 14 residues. This CDR3 is CSGVRWDTQETQYF. The CDR3 DNA is TGCAGTGGCGTAAGATGGGACACCCAAGAGACCCAGTACTTC.

This clonotype was observed many times. The genes are TRBV27 and TRBJ1-1; no firm D call. V was clipped by 3 bases and J by 1 base, with 15 bases between them. The V gene's germline CDR1 is MNHEY and CDR2 SMNVEV (reference sequence). CDR3 length: 16 amino acids. The CDR3 region is CASSFTVSRSNTEAFF. CDR3 coding DNA: TGTGCCAGCAGTTTCACAGTAAGCCGATCGAACACTGAAGCTTTCTTT.

There are many counts of this clonotype. The rearrangement uses TRBV7-8 and TRBJ2-5, with 11 bases matching TRBD1. The germline V gene encodes CDR1 SGHVS and CDR2 FQNEAQ. This CDR3 has 14 amino acids. The V and J ends lost 5 bases and 7 bases, in that order; junction bases with no gene match: 6. The CDR3 DNA reads TGTGCCAGCAGCCCAACCGGGACAGGGGGGACCCAGTACTTC. It yields the protein CASSPTGTGGTQYF.

This clonotype has ten or more counts. V gene TRBV5-1 combines with J gene TRBJ1-5; D ambiguous. CDR3 length: 14 residues. V lost 1 base to trimming and J lost 7 bases, with 12 bases between them. Per germline, CDR1 SGHRS and CDR2 YFSETQ. CDR3 bases: TGCGCCAGCAGCTTGACTTGGGGAGGACAGCCCCAGCATTTT. Encoded protein: CASSLTWGGQPQHF.

This clonotype has ten or more counts. The chain uses TRBV24-1 and TRBJ2-7, with TRBD2 matching 7 bases. Trimming at V came to 5 bases and at J to 6 bases, leaving 15 bases not matched to a gene. There are 16 residues in the CDR3. The germline V gene encodes CDR1 KGHDR and CDR2 SFDVKD. CDR3 sequence: CATSGIAGRRTGEQYF. DNA of the CDR3: TGTGCCACCAGTGGAATAGCGGGTCGCCGGACGGGCGAGCAGTACTTC.

This clonotype appeared a few times. The genes are TRBV12-3 or TRBV12-4 and TRBJ1-1, with TRBD1 matching over 8 bases. The CDR3 sequence is 14 residues long. Trimming at V came to 2 bases and at J to 6 bases, leaving 5 bases not matched to a gene. The CDR3 coding sequence is TGTGCCAGCAGTTTAAGACAGGGGAGCGCTGAAGCTTTCTTT. Encoded protein: CASSLRQGSAEAFF.

This chain links TRBV6-1 with TRBJ2-2; 7 bases align to TRBD1. This CDR3 has 16 residues. From germline, CDR1 is MNHNS and CDR2 SASEGT. The J segment lost 0 bases and the V segment lost 8 bases, leaving 9 bases of the junction unmatched. This CDR3 reads CASVKGQTANTGELFF. CDR3 DNA: TGTGCCAGCGTAAAGGGACAGACAGCGAACACCGGGGAGCTGTTTTTT.

This clonotype has a count of ten or more. This rearrangement joins TRBV11-2 to TRBJ1-1; a weak D match, TRBD1 (6 bases). This CDR3 has 13 residues. V lost 11 bases, J lost 0 bases, and 13 bases lay in between. Per germline, CDR1 SGHAT and CDR2 FQNNGV. DNA for the CDR3: TGTGCCTCTGAGGGGGGTTTGAACACTGAAGCTTTCTTT. Protein: CASEGGLNTEAFF.

This clonotype was seen repeatedly, ten times or more. The chain combines TRBV20-1 with TRBJ2-7; 7 bases are shared with TRBD1. The trim removed 3 bases at V and 2 bases at J, leaving 4 bases unmatched. Germline V gene sequence: CDR1 DFQATT, CDR2 SNEGSKA (reference sequence). CDR3 size: 13 residues. CDR3 loop: CSASAGGTYEQYF. CDR3 nucleotides: TGCAGTGCTAGTGCAGGGGGAACCTACGAGCAGTACTTC.

This clonotype was seen ten or more times. The chain joins TRBV6-5 to TRBJ1-1; D not resolved. The CDR3 spans 11 residues. V lost 0 bases and J lost 8, with 4 bases in between. Germline V gene sequence: CDR1 MNHEY, CDR2 SVGAGI. The CDR3 DNA is TGTGCCAGCAGTTACTCAGGGGAAGCTTTCTTT. It yields the protein CASSYSGEAFF.

The sample holds many counts of this clonotype. This rearrangement joins TRBV3-1 to TRBJ2-7, with 9 positions matching TRBD2. The germline gives CDR1 LGHDT, CDR2 YNNKEL (reference sequence). The CDR3 covers 15 residues. With 4 bases clipped from V and 2 bases from J, the junction kept 6 bases outside the gene matches. The CDR3 DNA is TGTGCCAGCAGCCCCGCGGCGGGGGGGACCTACGAGCAGTACTTC. Its protein is CASSPAAGGTYEQYF.

This clonotype was observed many times. The V and J genes are TRBV7-2 and TRBJ2-3; no clear D. V lost 2 bases and J 5 bases, leaving 8 bases between the germline ends. This CDR3 contains 13 residues. Per germline, CDR1 SGHTA and CDR2 FQGNSA. In nucleotides, the CDR3 is TGTGCCAGCAGCTTAAATTCACGAGATACGCAGTATTTT. Its protein is CASSLNSRDTQYF. Drawing the rest from reference TRBV7-2 and TRBJ2-3, the complete variable domain is GAGVSQSPSNKVTEKGKDVELRCDPISGHTALYWYRQSLGQGLEFLIYFQGNSAPDKSGLPSDRFSAERTGGSVSTLTIQRTQQEDSAVYLCASSLNSRDTQYFGPGTRLTVL.

Ten or more counts support this clonotype. V and J are TRBV3-1 and TRBJ1-2; D is perhaps TRBD1 (5 bases). V lost 1 base to trimming and J lost 3 bases, with 9 bases between them. Germline loops: CDR1 LGHDT, CDR2 YNNKEL (reference sequence). CDR3 size: 14 residues. This chain's CDR3 is CASSQVGDYYGYTF. The CDR3 DNA follows: TGTGCCAGCAGCCAAGTAGGGGATTACTATGGCTACACCTTC.

The table lists this clonotype with many counts. The CDR3 DNA is TGTGCCAGCGGGTCAACTAATGAAAAACTGTTTTTT. This codes for CASGSTNEKLFF. The chain is built from TRBV3-1 and TRBJ1-4; unclear D gene. Germline CDR1 and CDR2: LGHDT and YNNKEL (reference sequence). V was clipped by 8 bases and J by 0 bases, with 4 bases between them. The CDR3 sequence is 12 residues long.

The chain is built from TRBV7-9 and TRBJ2-6, with a tentative D call TRBD1 (6 bases). Trimming stripped 3 bases from V and 2 bases from J, with 8 bases between. This CDR3 spans 15 amino acids. Looked up from germline, CDR1 is SEHNR and CDR2 is FQNEAQ (reference sequence). CDR3 bases: TGTGCCAGCAGCTTCACAGGGCCTGGGGCCAACGTCCTGACTTTC. This sequence encodes CASSFTGPGANVLTF. The variable domain in full, completed from reference TRBV7-9 and TRBJ2-6, reads DTGVSQNPRHKITKRGQNVTFRCDPISEHNRLYWYRQTLGQGPEFLTYFQNEAQLEKSRLLSDRFSAERPKGSFSTLEIQRTEQGDSAMYLCASSFTGPGANVLTFGAGSRLTVL.

This clonotype showed up many times. The gene calls are TRBV7-2 and TRBJ2-3; D perhaps matches TRBD1 (6 bases). Deletions cut 5 bases from V and 4 bases from J, with 16 bases between. This CDR3 contains 15 residues. Per germline, CDR1 SGHTA and CDR2 FQGNSA. CDR3 region: CASSPGVISADTQYF. CDR3 bases: TGTGCCAGCAGCCCAGGGGTGATAAGCGCAGATACGCAGTATTTT.